These T cell receptor beta chains were read from a single sample in a study of shared clonotypes between healthy human individuals. Generated by immunoSEQ multiplex PCR, the TCRdb table keeps only in-frame clones and is missing some. The sample consists of about 1.1 million clones, 77% of them appearing once. Sequencing used memory CD4+ T cells from PBMCs. Receptors were obtained from a man aged 18-30 years in good health. Some clones in this sample may be carry-over from other donors' samples. The CDR3 runs from the conserved cysteine through the conserved F or W. The D gene is left open where the match is weak. Clone size is not always given. Where it is, it says once, few, many or a class for expanded clones.

d_call | j_call | v_call | clone_size | cdr3_aa | cdr3_nt
- | TRBJ2-1 | TRBV5-1 | - | CASSLATGNGNEQFF | TGCGCCAGCAGCTTGGCGACGGGAAACGGCAATGAGCAGTTCTTC
- | TRBJ1-1 | TRBV18 | - | CASGPYWGKDTEAFF | TGTGCCAGCGGGCCGTATTGGGGGAAGGACACTGAAGCTTTCTTT
- | TRBJ2-3 | TRBV29-1 | many | CSVGQGHMDTQYF | TGCAGCGTTGGGCAGGGACACATGGATACGCAGTATTTT
TRBD2 | TRBJ2-2 | TRBV2 | - | CASRGENTGELFF | TGTGCCAGCCGGGGGGAGAACACCGGGGAGCTGTTTTTT
- | TRBJ2-1 | TRBV19 | - | CASSPRETPYNEQFF | TGTGCCAGTAGTCCCCGGGAGACCCCCTACAATGAGCAGTTCTTC
TRBD1 | TRBJ2-5 | TRBV4-1 | - | CASSQDTGDPETQYF | TGCGCCAGCAGCCAAGATACAGGGGATCCAGAGACCCAGTACTTC
TRBD2 | TRBJ2-3 | TRBV27 | - | CASSPGLAESTDTQYF | TGTGCCAGCAGTCCCGGACTAGCGGAAAGCACAGATACGCAGTATTTT
TRBD1 | TRBJ2-1 | TRBV5-6 | - | CASSTAGQGIYEQFF | TGTGCCAGCAGCACCGCGGGACAGGGGATCTATGAGCAGTTCTTC
- | TRBJ2-7 | TRBV7-2 | once | CASSLSPFSGSYEQYF | TGTGCCAGCAGCTTATCCCCGTTTTCGGGCTCCTACGAGCAGTACTTC
TRBD2 | TRBJ2-5 | TRBV6-6 | - | CASSYFSGSTRETQYF | TGTGCCAGCAGTTATTTCAGCGGGAGTACGAGAGAGACCCAGTACTTC
- | TRBJ2-7 | TRBV19 | - | CASPRSEKGEQYF | TGTGCCAGCCCTAGGTCCGAGAAGGGCGAGCAGTACTTC
TRBD2 | TRBJ2-1 | TRBV19 | few | CASSLPGLAGEQFF | TGTGCCAGTAGTCTCCCAGGACTAGCAGGTGAGCAGTTCTTC
- | TRBJ2-7 | TRBV7-9 | - | CASSLSSQSGEQYF | TGTGCCAGCAGCTTGAGTAGCCAAAGTGGCGAGCAGTACTTC
- | TRBJ2-7 | TRBV15 | - | CATSRDIFSYEQYF | TGTGCCACCAGCAGAGATATCTTCTCCTACGAGCAGTACTTC
- | TRBJ2-6 | TRBV7-3 | - | CASSPQGAGANVLTF | TGTGCCAGCAGCCCCCAGGGTGCCGGGGCCAACGTCCTGACTTTC
TRBD2 | TRBJ2-1 | TRBV28 | - | CASSLVGLAGGTAVGEQFF | TGTGCCAGCAGTTTAGTGGGACTAGCGGGAGGAACCGCGGTCGGAGAGCAGTTCTTC
- | TRBJ2-7 | TRBV4-1 | many | CASSQVERYEQYF | TGCGCCAGCAGCCAAGTTGAGAGGTACGAGCAGTACTTC
- | TRBJ1-1 | TRBV7-3 | - | CASSPAGSSEAFF | TGTGCCAGCAGCCCTGCGGGGAGCTCCGAAGCTTTCTTT
- | TRBJ1-4 | TRBV4-1 | - | CASSPGGGSPGRKLFF | TGCGCCAGCAGCCCTGGGGGGGGGTCCCCGGGCAGAAAACTGTTTTTT
- | TRBJ1-1 | TRBV5-1 | once | CASSLYGPGTTEAFF | TGCGCCAGCAGCTTGTATGGGCCAGGAACTACCGAAGCTTTCTTT
- | TRBJ1-1 | TRBV9 | few | CASSVATGAPEAFF | TGTGCCAGCAGCGTAGCTACGGGGGCTCCTGAAGCTTTCTTT
- | TRBJ2-5 | TRBV7-2 | few | CASSLNGGDETQYF | TGTGCCAGCAGCTTAAATGGGGGAGACGAGACCCAGTACTTC
TRBD1 | TRBJ2-1 | TRBV2 | - | CASRRDRGYEQFF | TGTGCCAGCAGGCGGGACAGGGGTTATGAGCAGTTCTTC
- | TRBJ1-2 | TRBV30 | many | CAWTTPGQFYGYTF | TGTGCCTGGACCACCCCAGGACAGTTCTATGGCTACACCTTC
TRBD2 | TRBJ2-2 | TRBV27 | - | CASSPGRGFGRTGELFF | TGTGCCAGCAGCCCGGGGAGGGGATTCGGTCGCACCGGGGAGCTGTTTTTT
- | TRBJ1-2 | TRBV28 | - | CASSLGTGFIVGYTF | TGTGCCAGCAGTCTAGGTACGGGGTTCATAGTTGGCTACACCTTC
TRBD2 | TRBJ2-1 | TRBV10-3 | few | CAILGEGLSFSNEQFF | TGTGCCATCCTCGGGGAGGGACTCTCTTTTTCCAATGAGCAGTTCTTC
TRBD1 | TRBJ2-7 | TRBV11-2 | - | CASAKGAGEQYF | TGTGCCAGCGCAAAGGGGGCTGGGGAGCAGTACTTC
- | TRBJ2-1 | TRBV29-1 | once | CSVEGTALYNEQFF | TGCAGCGTTGAGGGGACCGCACTCTACAATGAGCAGTTCTTC
- | TRBJ1-5 | TRBV6-1 | many | CASSESGHPNQPQHF | TGTGCCAGCAGTGAGTCGGGACACCCCAATCAGCCCCAGCATTTT
- | TRBJ2-3 | TRBV9 | few | CASSVGREIDTQYF | TGTGCCAGCAGCGTAGGACGGGAGATAGATACGCAGTATTTT
TRBD1 | TRBJ1-5 | TRBV28 | - | CASSSTGRPNQPQHF | TGTGCCAGCAGTTCGACAGGGCGGCCTAATCAGCCCCAGCATTTT
- | TRBJ2-7 | TRBV7-9 | - | CASSLAHWDEQYF | TGTGCCAGCAGCTTGGCGCATTGGGACGAGCAGTACTTC
- | TRBJ1-3 | TRBV5-5 | few | CASSLSLSSGNTIYF | TGTGCCAGCAGCTTGTCCCTGAGCTCTGGAAACACCATATATTTT
TRBD2 | TRBJ2-2 | TRBV19 | - | CASSINGRDTGELFF | TGTGCCAGTAGTATTAACGGGAGGGACACCGGGGAGCTGTTTTTT
- | TRBJ1-3 | TRBV7-2 | - | CASSLSGTPFSGNTIYF | TGTGCCAGCAGCTTATCAGGGACCCCTTTTTCTGGAAACACCATATATTTT
- | TRBJ1-2 | TRBV6-5 | - | CASTKSGGVYGYTF | TGTGCCAGCACCAAGAGCGGGGGCGTCTATGGCTACACCTTC
- | TRBJ2-2 | TRBV18 | - | CASSPEARANTGELFF | TGTGCCAGCTCACCAGAGGCGAGGGCTAACACCGGGGAGCTGTTTTTT
- | TRBJ2-7 | TRBV11-2 | - | CASSSLRGPYEQYF | TGTGCCAGCAGCTCTCTGCGGGGGCCCTACGAGCAGTACTTC
TRBD1 | TRBJ1-2 | TRBV9 | - | CASSERGARAQGLDGYTF | TGTGCCAGCAGCGAGAGGGGGGCCCGGGCACAGGGGCTGGACGGCTACACCTTC
TRBD2 | TRBJ2-2 | TRBV5-1 | once | CASATSGNSGGELFF | TGCGCCAGCGCGACCAGCGGGAATTCGGGCGGGGAGCTGTTTTTT
- | TRBJ1-5 | TRBV6-6 | - | CASSYSDGKGQPQHF | TGTGCCAGCAGTTACTCCGATGGGAAGGGTCAGCCCCAGCATTTT
TRBD1 | TRBJ1-5 | TRBV27 | few | CASSTNRGPDHNRHQPQHF | TGTGCCAGCAGTACCAACAGGGGGCCGGACCACAACCGGCATCAGCCCCAGCATTTT
- | TRBJ2-1 | TRBV5-1 | - | CASSLGQANEQFF | TGCGCCAGCAGCTTGGGGCAGGCCAATGAGCAGTTCTTC